The sequence of this T cell receptor beta chain was determined in a study of control samples from healthy donors and cancer patients. V shed 4 bases, J shed 0 bases, and the junction held 4 bases outside the gene matches. Germline V gives CDR1 SGHRS, CDR2 YFSETQ. The CDR3 spans 15 residues. Sequencing was performed with immunoSEQ multiplex PCR; in TCRdb, only in-frame clones are kept and a portion is missing. The sample records 180,000 or so clones, 85% to 95% being singletons. The clonotype was recovered from an older woman in good health. V gene TRBV5-1 combines with J gene TRBJ2-3; 8 bases align to TRBD2. Sequenced material: blood. Here the CDR3 reads CASSTLAGSTDTQYF. In DNA, the CDR3 is TGCGCCAGCAGCACCTTAGCGGGGAGCACAGATACGCAGTATTTT. Supplemented by reference TRBV5-1 and TRBJ2-3, the full variable domain reads KAGVTQTPRYLIKTRGQQVTLSCSPISGHRSVSWYQQTPGQGLQFLFEYFSETQRNKGNFPGRFSGRQFSNSRSEMNVSTLELGDSALYLCASSTLAGSTDTQYFGPGTRLTVL.